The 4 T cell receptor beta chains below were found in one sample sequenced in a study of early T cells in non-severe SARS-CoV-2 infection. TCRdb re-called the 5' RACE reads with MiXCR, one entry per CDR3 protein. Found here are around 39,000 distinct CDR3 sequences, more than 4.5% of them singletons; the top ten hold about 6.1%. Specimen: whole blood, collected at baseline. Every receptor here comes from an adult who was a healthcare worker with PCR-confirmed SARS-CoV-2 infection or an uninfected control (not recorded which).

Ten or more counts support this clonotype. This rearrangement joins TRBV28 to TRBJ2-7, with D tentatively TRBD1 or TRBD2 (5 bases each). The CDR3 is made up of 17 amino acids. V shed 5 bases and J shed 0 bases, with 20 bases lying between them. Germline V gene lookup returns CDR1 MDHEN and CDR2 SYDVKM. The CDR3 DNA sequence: TGTGCCAGCAGTGAGAAACGGGGCCATAGACTCTCCTACGAGCAGTACTTC. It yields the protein CASSEKRGHRLSYEQYF.

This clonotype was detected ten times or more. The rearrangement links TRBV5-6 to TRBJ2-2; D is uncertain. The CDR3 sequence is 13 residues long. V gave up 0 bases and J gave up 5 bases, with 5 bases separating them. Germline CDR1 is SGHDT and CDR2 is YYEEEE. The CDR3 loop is CASSLAGTGELFF. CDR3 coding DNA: TGTGCCAGCAGCTTGGCTGGAACCGGGGAGCTGTTTTTT.

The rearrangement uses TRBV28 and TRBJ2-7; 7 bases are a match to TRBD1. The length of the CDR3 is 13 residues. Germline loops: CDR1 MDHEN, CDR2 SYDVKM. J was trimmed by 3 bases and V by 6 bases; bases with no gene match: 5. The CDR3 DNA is TGTGCCAGCAGGGGGACAGAGCACTACGAGCAGTACTTC. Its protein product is CASRGTEHYEQYF.

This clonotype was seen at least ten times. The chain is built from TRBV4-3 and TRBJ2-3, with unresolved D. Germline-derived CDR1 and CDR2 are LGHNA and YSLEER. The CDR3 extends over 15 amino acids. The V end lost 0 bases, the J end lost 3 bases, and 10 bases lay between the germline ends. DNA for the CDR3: TGCGCCAGCAGCCAAGATCTCTTGGGGACAGATACGCAGTATTTT. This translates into CASSQDLLGTDTQYF.